This is a list of T cell receptor beta chains from one sample in a study of blood T cell repertoires in COVID-19. Assay: immunoSEQ multiplex PCR; the TCRdb copy retains only in-frame clones and omits some. The sample yields 150,000 to 200,000 clones, around 86% seen once. Sequencing input: peripheral blood. All receptors derive from a woman in her sixties or seventies with COVID-19, enrolled during active disease. CDR3s include the opening cysteine and the closing phenylalanine or tryptophan. The D gene is left open where the match is weak. Size is omitted from some rows. Given values are once, few, many or a class for expanded clones.

CASSPDRVRNTGELFF	TGTGCCAGCTCGCCCGACAGGGTGCGGAACACCGGGGAGCTGTTTTTT	TRBD1	-	TRBV18	TRBJ2-2
CASSLRRDRGDEKLFF	TGCGCCAGCAGCTTACGCCGGGACAGGGGAGATGAAAAACTGTTTTTT	TRBD1	-	TRBV5-1	TRBJ1-4
CASSLTGNTGELFF	TGTGCCAGCAGCTTGACCGGGAACACCGGGGAGCTGTTTTTT	-	-	TRBV5-4	TRBJ2-2
CASSVYSGANVLTF	TGCGCCAGCAGCGTTTACTCTGGGGCCAACGTCCTGACTTTC	-	-	TRBV5-1	TRBJ2-6
CASSPLTASNTGELFF	TGTGCCAGCTCACCTTTAACAGCTTCGAACACCGGGGAGCTGTTTTTT	-	-	TRBV18	TRBJ2-2
CAISTVVGGASEAFF	TGTGCCATCTCCACCGTAGTGGGAGGGGCGTCTGAAGCTTTCTTT	-	many	TRBV10-3	TRBJ1-1
CAWSVLLGTQYF	TGTGCCTGGAGTGTACTGCTAGGTACGCAGTATTTT	-	-	TRBV30	TRBJ2-3
CAITQGSSYEQYF	TGTGCCATCACCCAGGGGAGCTCCTACGAGCAGTACTTC	-	-	TRBV10-3	TRBJ2-7
CASHMLGGGQDGYTF	TGTGCCAGCCACATGCTCGGCGGGGGGCAGGATGGCTACACCTTC	-	-	TRBV19	TRBJ1-2
CASSQDRVRGETQYF	TGTGCCAGCAGCCAGGACAGGGTACGCGGAGAGACCCAGTACTTC	TRBD1	-	TRBV16	TRBJ2-5
CASSLEVGGSYEQYF	TGTGCCAGCAGCTTAGAAGTGGGAGGGAGCTACGAGCAGTACTTC	TRBD2	once	TRBV7-2	TRBJ2-7
CASSLGTASSYEQYF	TGTGCCAGCAGCTTGGGGACAGCCAGCTCCTACGAGCAGTACTTC	TRBD1	-	TRBV11-2	TRBJ2-7
CASSYDRGNTEAFF	TGTGCCAGCAGTTACGACAGGGGGAACACTGAAGCTTTCTTT	TRBD1	-	TRBV6-2/TRBV6-3	TRBJ1-1
CASSTPRAQNTGELFF	TGTGCCAGTAGTACCCCTCGTGCACAGAACACCGGGGAGCTGTTTTTT	-	-	TRBV19	TRBJ2-2
CASSQVPMNTEAFF	TGTGCCAGCAGCCAGGTTCCTATGAACACTGAAGCTTTCTTT	-	-	TRBV19	TRBJ1-1
CASSPGGLNTEAFF	TGTGCCAGCAGCCCAGGGGGCCTGAACACTGAAGCTTTCTTT	TRBD1	-	TRBV28	TRBJ1-1
CASSLGLAGGPPNEQFF	TGTGCCAGCAGCTTGGGACTAGCGGGAGGGCCCCCGAATGAGCAGTTCTTC	TRBD2	-	TRBV9	TRBJ2-1
CASSQSQGLYNSPLHF	TGCGCCAGCAGCCAATCCCAGGGGCTCTATAATTCACCCCTCCACTTT	-	-	TRBV4-1	TRBJ1-6
CASSVGAENIQYF	TGTGCCAGCAGCGTAGGAGCCGAAAACATTCAGTACTTC	-	-	TRBV9	TRBJ2-4
CASSVASGKGEQFF	TGTGCCAGCAGCGTAGCTAGCGGGAAGGGTGAGCAGTTCTTC	TRBD2	once	TRBV9	TRBJ2-1
CASSSGQSSYNEQFF	TGCGCCAGCAGCTCGGGACAGAGCTCCTACAATGAGCAGTTCTTC	TRBD1	-	TRBV5-1	TRBJ2-1
CASSEFRQTNTEAFF	TGTGCCAGCAGTGAATTTAGACAGACGAACACTGAAGCTTTCTTT	-	-	TRBV6-1	TRBJ1-1
CASSQGTLTGNTIYF	TGTGCCAGCAGCCAAGGGACTCTTACAGGGAACACCATATATTTT	-	-	TRBV3-1/TRBV3-2	TRBJ1-3
CASSPRNLITSGTSYEQYF	TGTGCCAGCTCACCAAGGAATCTGATCACTAGCGGGACATCCTACGAGCAGTACTTC	TRBD2	-	TRBV18	TRBJ2-7
CASSYLDRSGKQYF	TGTGCCAGCAGTTACTTGGACAGATCGGGAAAGCAGTACTTC	-	-	TRBV6-2/TRBV6-3	TRBJ2-7
CASSLGTSGIYSYNEQFF	TGTGCCAGCAGCCTGGGGACTAGCGGGATTTACTCCTACAATGAGCAGTTCTTC	TRBD2	-	TRBV7-9	TRBJ2-1
CASSPPSTDSIYF	TGTGCCAGCAGCCCACCCTCAACCGACAGTATATATTTT	-	few	TRBV3-1/TRBV3-2	TRBJ1-3
CASSPSWREAELNTGELFF	TGTGCCAGCAGCCCCTCTTGGCGGGAGGCTGAACTTAACACCGGGGAGCTGTTTTTT	TRBD2	few	TRBV11-3	TRBJ2-2
CASSLGTSGSVDEQFF	TGTGCCAGCAGCCTCGGGACTAGCGGGAGTGTAGATGAGCAGTTCTTC	TRBD2	-	TRBV7-2	TRBJ2-1
CASSRDKPTEAFF	TGTGCCAGCAGCCGGGACAAGCCCACTGAAGCTTTCTTT	-	-	TRBV28	TRBJ1-1
CASSSWTEHPQETQYF	TGTGCCAGCAGCTCCTGGACAGAGCACCCCCAAGAGACCCAGTACTTC	-	-	TRBV7-9	TRBJ2-5
CASSAIAGRSTDTQYF	TGCGCCAGCAGCGCAATAGCGGGAAGATCCACAGATACGCAGTATTTT	TRBD2	-	TRBV5-1	TRBJ2-3
CASSFYRDRGSTDTQYF	TGTGCCAGCAGTTTTTATCGGGACAGGGGGAGCACAGATACGCAGTATTTT	TRBD1	-	TRBV7-2	TRBJ2-3
CASRARELKETQYF	TGTGCCAGCAGGGCTCGGGAGTTAAAAGAGACCCAGTACTTC	-	once	TRBV2	TRBJ2-5
CASRPTAVAGQETQYF	TGCGCCAGCAGACCTACCGCGGTAGCGGGACAAGAGACCCAGTACTTC	TRBD2	many	TRBV5-1	TRBJ2-5